This TCR beta chain was sequenced in a study of blood T cell repertoires in COVID-19. About the study: The United States, Italy and Spain were the sources of the acute and convalescent COVID-19 samples. T cells, B-cell-depleted T cells, or PBMCs supplied cDNA or gDNA.

Recruited during active infection, patients (from Seattle) were subsequently followed longitudinally. Per the authors' pipeline: Amplifying reference gene primers gave estimates of nucleated cell counts. The repertoire was sequenced with immunoSEQ multiplex PCR; TCRdb's copy has only in-frame clones and lacks some. The V and J calls and clone size were taken over from that table, and D and trimming were inferred from the DNA. Found here are 35,000 to 40,000 clones, 80% to 90% of them singletons; the top ten hold approximately 1.6%. The ends were cut back, 6 bases at V and 5 bases at J, with 19 bases in the middle. Germline CDR1 is MGHRA and CDR2 is YSYEKL. The CDR3 consists of 15 residues.

Sequenced sample: peripheral blood. The TCR sequence derives from a man in his fifties or sixties with COVID-19, enrolled during active disease. The chain is built from TRBV4-1 and TRBJ1-2; maybe TRBD1 (6 bases). This CDR3 reads CASSLTGRGEYGYTF. The CDR3 DNA reads as TGCGCCAGCAGTCTCACAGGGAGAGGGGAGTATGGCTACACCTTC.